Shown below are 6 T cell receptor beta chains from a single sample sequenced in a study of cytotoxic CD8 clonotypes in ibrutinib-treated CLL (dated by TCRdb to 2020 to 2022). The time point label, read with the paper, signifies: progressive disease on ibrutinib. The protocol used for the library was the immunoSEQ multiplex PCR assay. Held by TCRdb, this immuneACCESS table contains in-frame sequences only and omits some clones. Under half of the omission traces to an unresolved V gene where checked; the cause of the rest is unknown. Present in this sample are over 250,000 clones, roughly 76% of which were seen just once. The ten largest make up roughly 5.7% of the sample. This sample comprised PBMCs, obtained at disease progression, from a patient treated with ibrutinib. These receptors were obtained from a human donor with chronic lymphocytic leukemia.

The genes are TRBV19 and TRBJ1-5; 7 bases map to TRBD1. Germline V gene lookup returns CDR1 LNHDA and CDR2 SQIVND (reference sequence). Germline trimming cut 6 bases from V and 5 bases from J; bases unmatched to any gene: 13. This CDR3 comprises 16 residues. The CDR3 sequence: CASSPIWPGGHQPQHF. CDR3 in DNA: TGTGCCAGTAGCCCTATTTGGCCAGGGGGACATCAGCCCCAGCATTTT.

This clone was seen more than once but under ten times. The chain employs TRBV6-5 and TRBJ1-2; D unclear. The CDR3 loop spans 11 amino acids. The germline V gene has CDR1 MNHEY and CDR2 SVGAGI. V was pared by 7 bases and J by 5 bases, with 8 bases between. CDR3 protein: CASTAGYGYTF. The CDR3, as DNA: TGTGCCAGCACCGCGGGGTATGGCTACACCTTC.

J is TRBJ2-7 and V is TRBV11-2; a possible D gene is TRBD2 (5 bases). The germline CDR1 and CDR2 sequences are SGHAT and FQNNGV. CDR3 length: 15 residues. V lost 5 bases and J 3 bases, leaving 17 bases between the germline ends. CDR3 nucleotides: TGTGCCAGCAGCCCACCCTCCGGGATCCTCTACGAGCAGTACTTC. It codes for CASSPPSGILYEQYF.

The chain carries TRBV29-1 and TRBJ2-3; 7 bases are a match to TRBD1. Germline CDR1 is SQVTM and CDR2 is ANQGSEA. This CDR3 has 14 amino acids. Germline trimming cut 7 bases from V and 2 bases from J; bases unmatched to any gene: 9. The CDR3 spells CSAGDSFHTDTQYF. CDR3 in DNA: TGCAGCGCCGGGGACAGTTTCCACACAGATACGCAGTATTTT.

The V and J genes are TRBV7-8 and TRBJ2-6; D is unclear. Trimming took off 5 bases at V and 0 bases at J, with 5 bases between the two ends. The CDR3 contains 14 residues. Germline CDR1 reads SGHVS; CDR2 reads FQNEAQ. The chain's CDR3 is CASSAYSGANVLTF. DNA of the CDR3: TGTGCCAGCAGCGCTTACTCTGGGGCCAACGTCCTGACTTTC.

The chain joins TRBV15 to TRBJ2-7, with D perhaps TRBD1 or TRBD2 (6 bases each). CDR1 is LNHNV, CDR2 YYDKDF, per germline (reference sequence). V lost 0 bases to trimming and J lost 6 bases, with 12 bases between them. The length of the CDR3 is 14 residues. The CDR3 protein is CATSRDPGAREQYF. In nucleotides, the CDR3 is TGTGCCACCAGCAGAGATCCGGGGGCGCGCGAGCAGTACTTC. Full variable domain (rest looked up from reference TRBV15 and TRBJ2-7): DAMVIQNPRYQVTQFGKPVTLSCSQTLNHNVMYWYQQKSSQAPKLLFHYYDKDFNNEADTPDNFQSRRPNTSFCFLDIRSPGLGDTAMYLCATSRDPGAREQYFGPGTRLTVT.